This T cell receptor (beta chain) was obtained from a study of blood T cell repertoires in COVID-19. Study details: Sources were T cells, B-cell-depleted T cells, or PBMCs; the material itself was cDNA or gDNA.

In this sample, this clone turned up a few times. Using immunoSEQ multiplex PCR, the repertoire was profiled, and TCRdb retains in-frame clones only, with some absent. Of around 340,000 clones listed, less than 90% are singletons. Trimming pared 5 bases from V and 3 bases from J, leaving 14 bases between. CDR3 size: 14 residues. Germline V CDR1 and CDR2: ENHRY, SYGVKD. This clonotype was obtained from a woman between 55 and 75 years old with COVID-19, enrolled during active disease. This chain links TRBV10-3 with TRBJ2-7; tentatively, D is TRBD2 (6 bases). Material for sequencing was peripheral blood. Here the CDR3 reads CAISRGGDLYEQYF. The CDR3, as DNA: TGTGCCATCAGTAGGGGCGGGGACCTCTACGAGCAGTACTTC.